The 25 T cell receptor beta chains below were found in one sample sequenced in a study of blood T cell repertoires in COVID-19. TCRdb's copy holds only in-frame clones and misses some; the assay was immunoSEQ multiplex PCR. This repertoire shows about 200,000 clones, approximately 86% found once; its top ten account for 2% to 2.5%. The sample was PBMCs or T cells enriched from blood (not recorded which). The source of these receptors is a woman under 40 who had recovered from COVID-19.

This sequence joins TRBV6-6 and TRBJ1-1, with a tentative D call TRBD1 (5 bases). CDR1 and CDR2 from the germline V gene are MNHNY and SVGAGI (reference sequence). The V end lost 7 bases, the J end lost 3 bases, and 18 bases lay between the germline ends. The CDR3 spans 15 residues. The CDR3 DNA reads TGTGCCAGCATTCCCTCTACAGGTTTGTACACTGAAGCTTTCTTT. Protein: CASIPSTGLYTEAFF.

The chain uses TRBV5-1 and TRBJ2-3, with TRBD2 identical over 12 bases. Trimming removed 4 bases from V and 2 bases from J; junction bases left unmatched: 5. This CDR3 region has 16 residues. The germline V gene has CDR1 SGHRS and CDR2 YFSETQ. The CDR3 region is CASSRASGGATDTQYF. In DNA form, the CDR3 reads TGCGCCAGCAGCCGAGCTAGCGGGGGGGCCACAGATACGCAGTATTTT.

There are a few counts of this clone. The CDR3 is CASSAPGDGSPEAFF. The CDR3 coding sequence is TGTGCCAGCAGCGCGCCCGGGGATGGTAGCCCTGAAGCTTTCTTT. The chain employs TRBV13 and TRBJ1-1; D unresolved. Germline values: CDR1 PRHDT, CDR2 FYEKMQ (reference sequence). V lost 5 bases and J lost 6, with 19 bases in between. The CDR3 consists of 15 residues.

V usage is TRBV7-2 and J usage is TRBJ1-5; 9 bases are a match to TRBD1. V trimming: 0 bases; J trimming: 4 bases; junction bases outside the gene matches: 4. CDR1 is SGHTA, CDR2 FQGNSA, per germline. The CDR3 spans 16 residues. The CDR3 sequence: CASSLALGTGNQPQHF. CDR3 sequence (DNA): TGTGCCAGCAGCTTAGCGCTAGGGACAGGGAATCAGCCCCAGCATTTT.

V usage is TRBV18 and J usage is TRBJ1-2; D perhaps matches TRBD1 (6 bases). The CDR3 is 15 residues long. V gave up 3 bases and J gave up 7 bases, with 18 bases separating them. The germline gives CDR1 KGHSH, CDR2 LQKENI. The CDR3 bases are TGTGCCAGCTCACCGGGGGCAGAAGGGGAACGTGGCTACACCTTC. Amino acid sequence: CASSPGAEGERGYTF.

This chain joins TRBV27 and TRBJ1-6; a possible D gene is TRBD1 (5 bases). Germline V gene sequence: CDR1 MNHEY, CDR2 SMNVEV (reference sequence). The length of the CDR3 is 13 residues. V lost 7 bases and J 14 bases, leaving 18 bases between the germline ends. CDR3 coding DNA: TGTGCCAGCAACGGGCAGGGAGGTTCGGCCCTCCACTTT. Amino acids: CASNGQGGSALHF.

The chain links TRBV4-3 to TRBJ2-5; D possibly corresponds to TRBD2 (5 bases). The V end lost 1 base, the J end lost 2 bases, and 17 bases lay between the germline ends. CDR1 is LGHNA, CDR2 YSLEER, per germline. The CDR3 sequence is 17 residues long. The CDR3 DNA reads TGCGCCAGCAGCCAAGGGAAAGCGGACGGTGATCAAGAGACCCAGTACTTC. Translated, it gives CASSQGKADGDQETQYF.

CDR3 residues: CASSESFTGTPSTDTQYF. CDR3 sequence (DNA): TGCGCCAGCAGTGAGTCCTTTACCGGGACTCCCAGCACAGATACGCAGTATTTT. V gene TRBV10-1 combines with J gene TRBJ2-3; TRBD2 is a possible D gene (6 bases). V lost 0 bases and J 0 bases, leaving 16 bases between the germline ends. Looked up from germline, CDR1 is WNHNN and CDR2 is SYGVQD (reference sequence). The CDR3 runs to 18 residues.

J is TRBJ2-1 and V is TRBV11-3; 12 nucleotides agree with TRBD2. CDR3 length: 17 amino acids. CDR1 and CDR2 from the germline V gene are SGHNT and YENEEA. V shed 5 bases and J 9 bases; nucleotides not matched to a gene: 14. The CDR3 sequence is CASSTPKTSGSLGEQFF. The CDR3 DNA sequence: TGTGCCAGCAGCACCCCCAAGACTAGCGGGAGTTTGGGTGAGCAGTTCTTC.

The J gene is TRBJ1-2, the V gene TRBV6-6; D remains ambiguous. The CDR3 loop spans 16 amino acids. In germline, CDR1 is MNHNY, CDR2 SVGAGI (reference sequence). The V and J ends lost 5 bases and 9 bases respectively, with 25 bases between them. CDR3 bases: TGTGCCAGCAGTACCCTCAATGCGGGTGGAAAGGATAGCTACACCTTC. Translated: CASSTLNAGGKDSYTF.

The rearrangement uses TRBV30 and TRBJ2-2; TRBD1 might be the D (6 bases). Trimming removed 4 bases at V and 1 base at J, with 13 bases between. CDR3 length equals 15 residues. CDR1 GTSNPN and CDR2 SVGIG come from the germline V gene (reference sequence). The CDR3 DNA is TGTGCCTGGATTAAGGACAGCTTGAACACCGGGGAGCTGTTTTTT. This gives the protein CAWIKDSLNTGELFF.

Details on this clone: Other nucleotide sequences in the sample specify the same CDR3. This chain links TRBV18 with TRBJ1-1; D is perhaps TRBD1 (5 bases). Trimming cost V 6 bases and J 1 base, with 9 bases left between them. This CDR3 comprises 13 residues. The germline V gene encodes CDR1 KGHSH and CDR2 LQKENI. The CDR3 reads CASSPRANTEAFF. In DNA, the CDR3 is TGTGCCAGCTCCCCCAGGGCGAACACTGAAGCTTTCTTT. Drawing the rest from reference TRBV18 and TRBJ1-1, the complete variable domain is NAGVMQNPRHLVRRRGQEARLRCSPMKGHSHVYWYRQLPEEGLKFMVYLQKENIIDESGMPKERFSAEFPKEGPSILRIQQVVRGDSAAYFCASSPRANTEAFFGQGTRLTVV.

This rearrangement joins TRBV27 to TRBJ1-6; D gene ambiguous. V was shortened by 5 bases and J by 7 bases, with 12 bases between the two germline ends. Looked up from germline, CDR1 is MNHEY and CDR2 is SMNVEV (reference sequence). The CDR3 length is 14 residues. CDR3 protein: CASSPTLTNSPLHF. As DNA, the CDR3 is TGTGCCAGCAGTCCCACCCTGACAAATTCACCCCTCCACTTT.

In DNA, the CDR3 is TGTGCAAGTCGCTTTCGGACAGGCACAACGGAAGCTTTCTTT. Amino acid sequence: CASRFRTGTTEAFF. The chain joins TRBV12-2 to TRBJ1-1; the table's D gene call, TRBD1, was not cross checked with the DNA. TRBV12-2 is termed a pseudogene. The CDR3 is made up of 14 amino acids.

J is TRBJ2-7 and V is TRBV4-2, with 10 positions matching TRBD1. Looked up from germline, CDR1 is LGHNA and CDR2 is YNFKEQ. J lost 4 bases, V lost 4 bases, and 10 bases had no gene match. The CDR3 has 16 amino acids. CDR3 protein: CASSRDSGTGEYEQYF. The CDR3 DNA reads as TGTGCCAGCAGCCGCGATTCCGGGACAGGGGAATACGAGCAGTACTTC.

Comments on this clone: This specimen includes other DNA sequences encoding the same CDR3. CDR3 sequence reads: CASSVGQGANYGYTF. CDR3 bases: TGTGCCAGCAGCGTAGGACAGGGGGCTAACTATGGCTACACCTTC. The rearrangement uses TRBV9 and TRBJ1-2; 9 nucleotides agree with TRBD1. The CDR3 is 15 amino acids. After removal of 0 bases from V and 0 bases from J, the junction contained 0 bases not matched to a gene. Per the germline V gene, CDR1 is SGDLS and CDR2 is YYNGEE.

The chain joins TRBV6-5 to TRBJ1-5; a possible D gene is TRBD1 (5 bases). Germline V gene data show CDR1 as MNHEY and CDR2 as SVGAGI. Trimming pared 6 bases from V and 0 bases from J, leaving 12 bases between. The CDR3 totals 15 residues. CDR3 residues: CASRRQRYSNQPQHF. The CDR3 nucleotides read TGTGCCAGCAGGCGACAGAGATATAGCAATCAGCCCCAGCATTTT.

The chain employs TRBV6-2 or TRBV6-3 and TRBJ2-4; no clear D gene. The germline gives CDR1 MNHEY, CDR2 SVGEGT. This CDR3 is built from 16 residues. The germline V and J ends were trimmed by 0 bases and 2 bases, with 11 bases remaining between them. The CDR3 sequence is CASSYSQRGTKNIQYF. The CDR3 DNA reads TGTGCCAGCAGTTACTCGCAGCGCGGCACCAAAAACATTCAGTACTTC.

The rearrangement joins TRBV4-1 to TRBJ1-1, with a weak D call TRBD1 (6 bases). This CDR3 is built from 14 residues. Trimming left V 4 bases short and J 3 bases short, with 12 bases between. The germline V gene encodes CDR1 MGHRA and CDR2 YSYEKL. The CDR3 is CASSLRGRDTEAFF. The CDR3 bases are TGCGCCAGCAGCCTCAGGGGAAGGGACACTGAAGCTTTCTTT.

This chain links TRBV27 with TRBJ2-1; 10 bases are a match to TRBD1. Trimming cost V 6 bases and J 3 bases; bases outside gene matches: 5. The CDR3 extends over 15 amino acids. Germline CDR1 MNHEY, CDR2 SMNVEV (reference sequence). The CDR3 here is CASRETGGGYNEQFF. The CDR3 nucleotides read TGTGCCAGCAGGGAGACAGGGGGCGGCTACAATGAGCAGTTCTTC.

The rearrangement joins TRBV7-3 to TRBJ2-3; 7 positions agree with TRBD2. CDR3 length: 15 residues. Germline trimming cut 3 bases from V and 2 bases from J; bases unmatched to any gene: 5. Germline CDR1 reads SGHTA; CDR2 reads FQGTGA. The CDR3 DNA reads TGTGCCAGCAGCTTTCGGGGGGAGGACACAGATACGCAGTATTTT. Translated, it gives CASSFRGEDTDTQYF. The full variable domain, its missing parts supplied by reference TRBV7-3 and TRBJ2-3, is GAGVSQTPSNKVTEKGKYVELRCDPISGHTALYWYRQSLGQGPEFLIYFQGTGAADDSGLPNDRFFAVRPEGSVSTLKIQRTERGDSAVYLCASSFRGEDTDTQYFGPGTRLTVL.

This clone was detected only once. The V and J genes are TRBV4-1 and TRBJ1-4, with D possibly TRBD1 on 6 matching bases. The CDR3 length is 15 residues. Trimming pared 2 bases from V and 4 bases from J, leaving 11 bases between. Germline V gene data show CDR1 as MGHRA and CDR2 as YSYEKL. Here the CDR3 DNA reads TGCGCCAGCAGCCAAACGACAGGCATTAATGAAAAACTGTTTTTT. Translation: CASSQTTGINEKLFF.

The rearrangement joins TRBV6-5 to TRBJ2-2; 9 bases align to TRBD1. The V gene end was trimmed by 0 bases and the J gene end by 5 bases; junction bases not matched to a gene: 4. Germline lookup yields CDR1 MNHEY and CDR2 SVGAGI. The CDR3 is 16 amino acids. CDR3 DNA: TGTGCCAGCAGTTACTCGAACAGGGGGCGAACCGGGGAGCTGTTTTTT. This encodes CASSYSNRGRTGELFF.

V and J are TRBV6-4 and TRBJ1-2, with 10 bases fitting TRBD1. Trimming at V came to 4 bases and at J to 6 bases, leaving 5 bases not matched to a gene. Germline CDR1 MRHNA, CDR2 SNTAGT. The CDR3 runs 14 residues. CDR3 nucleotide sequence: TGTGCCAGCAGTGCCCAGACAGGGGGCGATGGCTACACCTTC. The encoded protein is CASSAQTGGDGYTF.

Only a few counts were recorded for this clone. An end of the junction does not agree with germline; a read error may underlie this. V is TRBV7-7 and J is TRBJ1-1, with 9 bases that match TRBD1. Germline CDR1 SSHAT, CDR2 FNYEAQ (reference sequence). The CDR3 is 15 residues long. Written as DNA, the CDR3 is TGTGCTAGCAGCCCTTCGACAGGGGGGACCACTGAAGCTTTCTTT. Protein sequence: CASSPSTGGTTEAFF.